The text below deals with one T cell receptor (beta chain). The Seattle patients joined while their infection was active and were tracked longitudinally afterward. The data stem from a study of blood T cell repertoires in COVID-19. Methods used by the authors: Using reference gene primer amplification, nucleated cell counts were estimated. The assay was immunoSEQ multiplex PCR, and TCRdb's table has in-frame clones only and misses some. D and trimming come from the DNA, and the V and J calls and clone size come from that table. The sample shows over 200,000 clones, about 90% of them seen only once. V lost 5 bases, J lost 0 bases, and 8 bases stayed unmatched. The CDR3 is 16 amino acids. Per germline, CDR1 SGHTA and CDR2 FQGNSA.

This receptor was obtained from a man aged 25 to 45 with COVID-19, enrolled during active disease. The sequenced sample was peripheral blood. J is TRBJ2-7 and V is TRBV7-2, with 9 positions matching TRBD2. The CDR3 region is CASSLGSSGASYEQYF. CDR3 nucleotide sequence: TGTGCCAGCAGCCTGGGCTCTAGCGGGGCCTCCTACGAGCAGTACTTC.